The clone carrying this TCR beta chain was seen a single time. The target antigen is unknown. V was pared by 3 bases and J by 2 bases, with 11 bases between. The CDR3 totals 14 residues. Germline loops: CDR1 SGHTA, CDR2 FQGNSA. This entry belongs to a study of cytomegalovirus exposure and HLA in healthy donors. The study's findings and limits: Some TCR beta chains (roughly 150 of them) were listed as cytomegalovirus-associated. Productive status was seen about 90% or about 30% of the time for most TCR beta V segments in an earlier analysis.

Amplification used 60 Vbeta primers and 13 Jbeta primers. The table came from immunoSEQ multiplex PCR; TCRdb's copy has only in-frame clones and leaves some out. The sample has 150,000 or so clones; 82% are singletons. The material sequenced was PBMCs. The source of this sequence is a middle-aged woman in good health and CMV-seronegative. The chain is built from TRBV7-2 and TRBJ2-7, with a tentative D call TRBD1 (5 bases). The CDR3: CASSFSQETYEQYF. CDR3 in DNA: TGTGCCAGCAGCTTTTCACAGGAAACCTACGAGCAGTACTTC.